These 12 T cell receptor beta chains were sequenced from one sample in a study of blood T cell repertoires in COVID-19. Measured with immunoSEQ multiplex PCR; TCRdb has only the in-frame clones, and not every one. The repertoire consists of about 73,000 clones, with about four fifths occurring once and the leading ten covering around 4.1%. Input material: peripheral blood. These receptors were taken from a woman aged 55-75 years with acute or convalescent COVID-19.

The chain is built from TRBV18 and TRBJ2-3; D ambiguous. Germline V CDR1 and CDR2: KGHSH, LQKENI. With 6 bases removed from V and 1 base from J, the gap between germline ends came to 8 bases. This CDR3 comprises 13 residues. The CDR3 sequence is CASSQARTDTQYF. The CDR3 DNA sequence: TGTGCCAGCTCCCAGGCTCGCACAGATACGCAGTATTTT.

The CDR3 loop reads CATSDPGQGNSISDTQYF. DNA of the CDR3: TGTGCCACCAGTGATCCGGGACAGGGGAATAGTATCTCAGATACGCAGTATTTT. The chain employs TRBV24-1 and TRBJ2-3, with 10 bases lining up with TRBD1. CDR1 and CDR2 from the germline V gene are KGHDR and SFDVKD. This CDR3 has 18 amino acids. The J segment lost 4 bases and the V segment lost 3 bases, leaving 12 bases of the junction unmatched.

The CDR3 bases are TGTGCCAGCAGCTTAACGGGGGGTGACAATGAGCAGTTCTTC. This codes for CASSLTGGDNEQFF. V is TRBV7-3 and J is TRBJ2-1; perhaps TRBD2 as D (6 bases). V was pared by 0 bases and J by 5 bases, with 8 bases between. The V gene's germline CDR1 is SGHTA and CDR2 FQGTGA. The CDR3 contains 14 residues.

In its sample, this clone was seen a few times. V and J are TRBV24-1 and TRBJ2-7; D is perhaps TRBD1 (5 bases). The CDR3 is made up of 15 amino acids. CDR1 is KGHDR, CDR2 SFDVKD, per germline. Trimming took off 0 bases at V and 3 bases at J, with 11 bases between the two ends. CDR3 loop: CATSDLNRFYYEQYF. The CDR3 DNA sequence: TGTGCCACCAGTGATTTGAACAGGTTCTACTACGAGCAGTACTTC.

This clone was found once. This rearrangement joins TRBV7-3 to TRBJ1-1; no definite D call. CDR3 size: 17 residues. CDR1 and CDR2 from the germline V gene are SGHTA and FQGTGA. The germline V and J ends were trimmed by 0 bases and 0 bases, with 14 bases remaining between them. This CDR3 reads CASSLTPLWQMNTEAFF. CDR3 DNA: TGTGCCAGCAGCTTAACACCGCTTTGGCAGATGAACACTGAAGCTTTCTTT.

The V and J genes are TRBV3-1 (or the pseudogene TRBV3-2) and TRBJ1-5; 10 nucleotides line up with TRBD1. The germline gives CDR1 LGHDT, CDR2 YNNKEL (reference sequence). The CDR3 has 16 residues. With V trimmed by 1 base and J by 6 bases, 6 bases remained unmatched. In DNA form, the CDR3 reads TGTGCCAGCAGCCAAGCCGGACAGGGGGGGAGTCAGCCCCAGCATTTT. This encodes CASSQAGQGGSQPQHF.

The V call is TRBV10-3, the J call TRBJ1-6, with D unclear. The germline CDR1 and CDR2 sequences are ENHRY and SYGVKD. This CDR3 spans 13 amino acids. Deletions cut 8 bases from V and 6 bases from J, with 11 bases between. This CDR3 reads CAIAAQTNSPLHF. CDR3 coding DNA: TGTGCCATCGCGGCGCAGACTAATTCACCCCTCCACTTT.

This sequence joins TRBV2 and TRBJ2-3; 12 bases line up with TRBD2. Germline CDR1 and CDR2: SNHLY and FYNNEI. The CDR3 is 16 amino acids. V dropped 2 bases and J dropped 3; count of bases not matched to a gene: 3. The CDR3 DNA reads TGTGCCAGCAGTGAAACTAGCGGGAGGATTACAGATACGCAGTATTTT. Its translation is CASSETSGRITDTQYF.

The CDR3 loop reads CASSQWLPGNQPQHF. The CDR3 DNA is TGTGCCAGCAGTCAATGGCTACCGGGGAATCAGCCCCAGCATTTT. The V call is TRBV6-5, the J call TRBJ1-5, with no clear D. V was pared by 5 bases and J by 4 bases, with 15 bases between. Germline V gives CDR1 MNHEY, CDR2 SVGAGI. CDR3 length equals 15 residues.

The chain has TRBV7-2 and TRBJ1-5; TRBD1 aligns across 8 bases. The CDR3 sequence is 15 residues long. Germline CDR1 and CDR2: SGHTA and FQGNSA. Trimming took 6 bases from V and 3 from J; bases not matched to a gene: 7. CDR3 DNA sequence: TGTGCCAGCAGTCGGGGACAGGCGCACAATCAGCCCCAGCATTTT. This encodes CASSRGQAHNQPQHF.

The chain has TRBV27 and TRBJ2-1, with D possibly TRBD2 on 5 matching bases. The V and J ends lost 3 bases and 11 bases respectively, with 17 bases between them. The CDR3 covers 14 residues. CDR1 is MNHEY and CDR2 is SMNVEV in the germline V gene (reference sequence). The CDR3 spells CASSFLSVGGQQFF. The CDR3 coding sequence is TGTGCCAGCAGTTTCCTCTCGGTAGGAGGACAGCAGTTCTTC.

The chain recombines TRBV18 with TRBJ1-1; TRBD1 aligns across 7 bases. V lost 8 bases and J lost 5; bases outside the gene matches: 14. CDR3 length: 15 residues. Germline V gene sequence: CDR1 KGHSH, CDR2 LQKENI. CDR3 bases: TGTGCCAGCCGCGTAGGGACAGTTGAAACGACTGAAGCTTTCTTT. As protein: CASRVGTVETTEAFF.